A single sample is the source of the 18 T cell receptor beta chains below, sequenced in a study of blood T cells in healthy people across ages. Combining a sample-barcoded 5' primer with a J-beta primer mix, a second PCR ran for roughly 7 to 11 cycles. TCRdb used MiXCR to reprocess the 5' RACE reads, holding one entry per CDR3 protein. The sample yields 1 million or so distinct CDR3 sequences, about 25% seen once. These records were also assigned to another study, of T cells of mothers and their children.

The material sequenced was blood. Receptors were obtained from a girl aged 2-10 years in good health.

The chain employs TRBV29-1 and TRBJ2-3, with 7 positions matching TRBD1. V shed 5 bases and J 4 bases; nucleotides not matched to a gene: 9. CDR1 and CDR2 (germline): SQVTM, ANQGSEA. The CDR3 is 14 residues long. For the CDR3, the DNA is TGCAGCGTTTTACCGGGACAGCTACCAGATACGCAGTATTTT. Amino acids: CSVLPGQLPDTQYF.

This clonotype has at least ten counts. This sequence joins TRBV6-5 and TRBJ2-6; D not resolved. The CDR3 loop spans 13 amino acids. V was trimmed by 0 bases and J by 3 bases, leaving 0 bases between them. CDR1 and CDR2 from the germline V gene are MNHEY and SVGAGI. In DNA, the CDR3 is TGTGCCAGCAGTTACTCTGGGGCCAACGTCCTGACTTTC. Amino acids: CASSYSGANVLTF.

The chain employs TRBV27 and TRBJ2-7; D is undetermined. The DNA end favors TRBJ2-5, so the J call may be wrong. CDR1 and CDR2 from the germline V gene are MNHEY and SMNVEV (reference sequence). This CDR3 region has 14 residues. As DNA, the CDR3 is TGTGCCAGCAGTGGATGGGTGGACCAAGAGACCCAGTACTTC. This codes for CASSGWVDQETQYF.

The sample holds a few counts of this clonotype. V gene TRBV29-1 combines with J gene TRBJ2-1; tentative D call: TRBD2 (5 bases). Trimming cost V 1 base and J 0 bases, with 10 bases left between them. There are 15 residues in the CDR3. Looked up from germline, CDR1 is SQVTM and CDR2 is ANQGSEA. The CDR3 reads CSVEAGSGSYNEQFF. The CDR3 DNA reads TGCAGCGTTGAAGCGGGAAGCGGCTCCTACAATGAGCAGTTCTTC.

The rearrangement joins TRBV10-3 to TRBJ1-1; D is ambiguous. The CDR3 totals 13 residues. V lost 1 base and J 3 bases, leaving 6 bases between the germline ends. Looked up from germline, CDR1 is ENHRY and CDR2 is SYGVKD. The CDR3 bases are TGTGCCATCAGTGAGTACCGGGACACTGAAGCTTTCTTT. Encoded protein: CAISEYRDTEAFF.

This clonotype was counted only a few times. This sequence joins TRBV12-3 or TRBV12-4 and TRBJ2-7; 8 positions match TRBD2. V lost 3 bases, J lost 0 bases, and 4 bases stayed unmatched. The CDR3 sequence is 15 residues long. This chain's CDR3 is CASSFGGARSYEQYF. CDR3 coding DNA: TGTGCCAGCAGTTTCGGGGGGGCCCGCTCCTACGAGCAGTACTTC.

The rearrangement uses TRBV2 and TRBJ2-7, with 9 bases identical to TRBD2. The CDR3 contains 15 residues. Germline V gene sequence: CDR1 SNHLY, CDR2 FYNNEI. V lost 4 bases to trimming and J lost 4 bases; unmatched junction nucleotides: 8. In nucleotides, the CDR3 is TGTGCCAGCAGTGCCGGCGGGAGGGCCCAGTACGAGCAGTACTTC. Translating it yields CASSAGGRAQYEQYF. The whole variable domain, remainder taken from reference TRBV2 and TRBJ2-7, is EPEVTQTPSHQVTQMGQEVILRCVPISNHLYFYWYRQILGQKVEFLVSFYNNEISEKSEIFDDQFSVERPDGSNFTLKIRSTKLEDSAMYFCASSAGGRAQYEQYFGPGTRLTVT.

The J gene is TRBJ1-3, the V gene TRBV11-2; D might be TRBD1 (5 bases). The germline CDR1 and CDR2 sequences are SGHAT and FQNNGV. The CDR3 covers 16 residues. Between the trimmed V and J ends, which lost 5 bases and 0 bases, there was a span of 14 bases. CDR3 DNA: TGTGCCAGCAGCCCCAGGACATTACGCTCTGGAAACACCATATATTTT. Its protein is CASSPRTLRSGNTIYF.

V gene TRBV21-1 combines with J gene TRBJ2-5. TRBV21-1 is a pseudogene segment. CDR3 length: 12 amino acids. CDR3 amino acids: CASTLDGETQYF. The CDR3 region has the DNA TGTGCCAGCACGTTGGACGGAGAGACCCAGTACTTC.

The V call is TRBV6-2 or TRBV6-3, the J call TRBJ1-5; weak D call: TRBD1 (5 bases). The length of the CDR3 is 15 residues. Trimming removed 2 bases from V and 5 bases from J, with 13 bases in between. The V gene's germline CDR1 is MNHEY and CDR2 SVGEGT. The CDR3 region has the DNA TGTGCCAGCAGTTACCCGCAGGGAGGCGATCAGCCCCAGCATTTT. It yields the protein CASSYPQGGDQPQHF.

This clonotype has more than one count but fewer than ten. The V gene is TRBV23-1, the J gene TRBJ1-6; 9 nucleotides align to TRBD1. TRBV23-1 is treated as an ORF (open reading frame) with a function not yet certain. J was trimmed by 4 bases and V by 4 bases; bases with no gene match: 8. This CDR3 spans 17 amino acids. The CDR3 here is CASSRPGQGLYNSPLHF. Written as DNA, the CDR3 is TGCGCCAGCAGTCGACCGGGACAGGGCCTTTATAATTCACCCCTCCACTTT.

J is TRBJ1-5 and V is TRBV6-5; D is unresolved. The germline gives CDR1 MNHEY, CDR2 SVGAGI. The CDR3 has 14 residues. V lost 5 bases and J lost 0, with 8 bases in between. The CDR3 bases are TGTGCCAGCAGTACGGACGGTAGCAATCAGCCCCAGCATTTT. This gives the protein CASSTDGSNQPQHF.

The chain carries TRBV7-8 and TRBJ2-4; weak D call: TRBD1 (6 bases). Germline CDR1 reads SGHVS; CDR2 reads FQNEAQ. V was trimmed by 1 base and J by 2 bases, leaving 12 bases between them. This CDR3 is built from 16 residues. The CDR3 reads CASSLDQQGPKNIQYF. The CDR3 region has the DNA TGTGCCAGCAGCTTAGACCAACAGGGACCCAAAAACATTCAGTACTTC.

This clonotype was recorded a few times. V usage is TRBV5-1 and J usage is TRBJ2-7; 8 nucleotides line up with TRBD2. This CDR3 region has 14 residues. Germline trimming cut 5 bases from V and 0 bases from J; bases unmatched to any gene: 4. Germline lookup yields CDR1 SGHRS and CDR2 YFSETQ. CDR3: CASSSGESSYEQYF. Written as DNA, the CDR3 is TGCGCCAGCAGTAGCGGGGAGAGCTCCTACGAGCAGTACTTC. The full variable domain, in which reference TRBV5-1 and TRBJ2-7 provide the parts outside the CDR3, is KAGVTQTPRYLIKTRGQQVTLSCSPISGHRSVSWYQQTPGQGLQFLFEYFSETQRNKGNFPGRFSGRQFSNSRSEMNVSTLELGDSALYLCASSSGESSYEQYFGPGTRLTVT.

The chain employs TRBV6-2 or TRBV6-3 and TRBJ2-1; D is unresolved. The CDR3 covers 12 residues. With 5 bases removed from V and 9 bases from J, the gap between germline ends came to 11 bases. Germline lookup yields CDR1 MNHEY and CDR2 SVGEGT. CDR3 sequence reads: CASSRTNPEQFF. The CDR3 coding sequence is TGTGCCAGCAGTCGAACGAACCCTGAGCAGTTCTTC.

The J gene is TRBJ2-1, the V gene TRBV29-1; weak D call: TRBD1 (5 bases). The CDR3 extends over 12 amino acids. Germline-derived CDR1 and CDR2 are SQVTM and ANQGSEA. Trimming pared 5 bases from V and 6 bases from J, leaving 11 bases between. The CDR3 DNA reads TGCAGCGTTAGAGACAGTCGCAATGAGCAGTTCTTC. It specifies CSVRDSRNEQFF.

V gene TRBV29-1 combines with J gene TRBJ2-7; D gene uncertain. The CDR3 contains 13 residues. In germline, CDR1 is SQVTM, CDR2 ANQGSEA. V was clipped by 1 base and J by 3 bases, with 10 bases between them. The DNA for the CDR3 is TGCAGCGTTGAAGGGGGAAAAGGCTACGAGCAGTACTTC. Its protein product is CSVEGGKGYEQYF.

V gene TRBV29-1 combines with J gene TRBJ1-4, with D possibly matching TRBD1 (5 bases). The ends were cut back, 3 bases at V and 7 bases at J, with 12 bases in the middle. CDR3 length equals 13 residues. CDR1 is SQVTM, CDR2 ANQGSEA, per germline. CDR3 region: CSVDPEGSEKLFF. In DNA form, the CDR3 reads TGCAGCGTTGATCCGGAGGGGAGTGAAAAACTGTTTTTT. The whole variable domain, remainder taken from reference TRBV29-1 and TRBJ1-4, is SAVISQKPSRDICQRGTSLTIQCQVDSQVTMMFWYRQQPGQSLTLIATANQGSEATYESGFVIDKFPISRPNLTFSTLTVSNMSPEDSSIYLCSVDPEGSEKLFFGSGTQLSVL.